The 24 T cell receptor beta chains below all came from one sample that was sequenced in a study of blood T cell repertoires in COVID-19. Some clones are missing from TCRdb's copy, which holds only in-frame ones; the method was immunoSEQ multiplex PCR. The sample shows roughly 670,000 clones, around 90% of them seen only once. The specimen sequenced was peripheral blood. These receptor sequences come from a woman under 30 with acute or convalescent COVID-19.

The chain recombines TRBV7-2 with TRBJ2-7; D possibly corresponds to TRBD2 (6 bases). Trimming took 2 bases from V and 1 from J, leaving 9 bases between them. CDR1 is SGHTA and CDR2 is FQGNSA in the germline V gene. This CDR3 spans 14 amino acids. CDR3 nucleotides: TGTGCCAGCAGCTTACGAAGCGGGTCCTACGAGCAGTACTTC. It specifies CASSLRSGSYEQYF. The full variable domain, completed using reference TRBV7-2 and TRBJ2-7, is GAGVSQSPSNKVTEKGKDVELRCDPISGHTALYWYRQSLGQGLEFLIYFQGNSAPDKSGLPSDRFSAERTGGSVSTLTIQRTQQEDSAVYLCASSLRSGSYEQYFGPGTRLTVT.

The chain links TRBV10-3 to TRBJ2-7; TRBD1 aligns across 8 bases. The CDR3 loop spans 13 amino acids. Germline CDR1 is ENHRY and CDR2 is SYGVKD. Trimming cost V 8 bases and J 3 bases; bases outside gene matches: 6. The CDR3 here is CAIGGQAVYEQYF. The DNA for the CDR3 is TGTGCCATCGGGGGACAGGCGGTCTACGAGCAGTACTTC.

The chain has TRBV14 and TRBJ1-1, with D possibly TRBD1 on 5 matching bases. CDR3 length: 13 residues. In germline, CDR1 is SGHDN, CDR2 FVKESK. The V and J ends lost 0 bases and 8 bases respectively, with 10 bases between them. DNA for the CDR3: TGTGCCAGCAGCCAAGATATCAGGGCCGAAGCTTTCTTT. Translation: CASSQDIRAEAFF. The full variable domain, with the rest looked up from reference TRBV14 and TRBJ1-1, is EAGVTQFPSHSVIEKGQTVTLRCDPISGHDNLYWYRRVMGKEIKFLLHFVKESKQDESGMPNNRFLAERTGGTYSTLKVQPAELEDSGVYFCASSQDIRAEAFFGQGTRLTVV.

CDR3 residues: CASSVGWTSGGGELFF. The DNA of the CDR3 is TGTGCCAGCAGCGTAGGGTGGACTAGCGGAGGCGGGGAGCTGTTTTTT. The chain carries TRBV9 and TRBJ2-2; 10 nucleotides agree with TRBD2. Germline V gives CDR1 SGDLS, CDR2 YYNGEE. The CDR3 is 16 amino acids. V dropped 0 bases and J dropped 7; count of bases not matched to a gene: 6.

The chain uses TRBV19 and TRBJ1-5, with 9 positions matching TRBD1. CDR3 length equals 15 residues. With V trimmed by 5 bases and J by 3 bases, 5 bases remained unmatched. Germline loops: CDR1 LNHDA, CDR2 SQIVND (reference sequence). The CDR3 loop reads CASSEGQGPNQPQHF. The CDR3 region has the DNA TGTGCCAGTAGTGAGGGACAGGGCCCCAATCAGCCCCAGCATTTT.

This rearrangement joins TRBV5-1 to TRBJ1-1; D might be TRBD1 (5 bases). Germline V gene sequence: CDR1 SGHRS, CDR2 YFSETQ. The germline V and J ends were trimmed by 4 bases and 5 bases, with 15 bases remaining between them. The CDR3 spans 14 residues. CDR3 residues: CASSRLGAGTEAFF. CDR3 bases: TGCGCCAGCAGCCGGCTAGGGGCCGGGACTGAAGCTTTCTTT.

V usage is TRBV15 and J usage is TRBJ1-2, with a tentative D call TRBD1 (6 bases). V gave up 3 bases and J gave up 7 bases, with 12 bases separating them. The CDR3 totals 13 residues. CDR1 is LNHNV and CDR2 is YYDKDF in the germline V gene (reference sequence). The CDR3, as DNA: TGTGCCACCAGCAGCCTTGGGACATTTGGCTACACCTTC. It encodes CATSSLGTFGYTF.

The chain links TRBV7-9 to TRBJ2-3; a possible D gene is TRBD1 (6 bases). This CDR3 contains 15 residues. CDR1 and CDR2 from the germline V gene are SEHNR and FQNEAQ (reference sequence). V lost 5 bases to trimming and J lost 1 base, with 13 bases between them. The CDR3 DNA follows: TGTGCCAGCAGCCCAGGGGCGCTGGGCACAGATACGCAGTATTTT. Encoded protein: CASSPGALGTDTQYF.

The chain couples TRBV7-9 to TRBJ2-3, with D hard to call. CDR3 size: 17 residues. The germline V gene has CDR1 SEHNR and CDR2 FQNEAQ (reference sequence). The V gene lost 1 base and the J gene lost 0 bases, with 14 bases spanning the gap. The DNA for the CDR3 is TGTGCCAGCAGCTTAGAGGTTCGGCAGGCTAGCACAGATACGCAGTATTTT. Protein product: CASSLEVRQASTDTQYF.

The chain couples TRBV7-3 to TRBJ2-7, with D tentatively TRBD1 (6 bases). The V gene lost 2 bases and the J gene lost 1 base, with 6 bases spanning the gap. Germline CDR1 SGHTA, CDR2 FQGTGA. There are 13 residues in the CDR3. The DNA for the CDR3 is TGTGCCAGCAGCTTAGACAGGTCCTACGAGCAGTACTTC. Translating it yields CASSLDRSYEQYF.

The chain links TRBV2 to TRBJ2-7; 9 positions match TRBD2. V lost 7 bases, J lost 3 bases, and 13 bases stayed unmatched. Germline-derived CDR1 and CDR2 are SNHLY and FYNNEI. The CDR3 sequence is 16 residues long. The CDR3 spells CASTERGPSGDYEQYF. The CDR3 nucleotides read TGTGCCAGCACCGAAAGGGGGCCTAGCGGGGACTACGAGCAGTACTTC.

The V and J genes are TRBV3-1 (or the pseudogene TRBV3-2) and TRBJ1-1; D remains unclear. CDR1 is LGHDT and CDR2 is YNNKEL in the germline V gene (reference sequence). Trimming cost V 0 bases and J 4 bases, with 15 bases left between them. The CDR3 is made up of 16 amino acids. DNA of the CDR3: TGTGCCAGCAGCCAAGATCGCGGGGTAGGTGCCACTGAAGCTTTCTTT. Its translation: CASSQDRGVGATEAFF.

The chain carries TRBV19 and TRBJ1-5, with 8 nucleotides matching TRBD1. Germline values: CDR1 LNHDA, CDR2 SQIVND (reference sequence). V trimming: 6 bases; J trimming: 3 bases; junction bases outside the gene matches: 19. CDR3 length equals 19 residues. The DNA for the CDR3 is TGTGCCAGTAGCGAGGGGCGGACAGGGCCGCTCACTTTCAATCAGCCCCAGCATTTT. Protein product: CASSEGRTGPLTFNQPQHF.

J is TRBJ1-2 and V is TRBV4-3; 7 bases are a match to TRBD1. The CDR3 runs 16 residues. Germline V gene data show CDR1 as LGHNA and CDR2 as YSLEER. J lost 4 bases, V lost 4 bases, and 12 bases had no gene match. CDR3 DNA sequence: TGCGCCAGCAGCCCGGAGGGGGCAGGGGGAATCTATGGCTACACCTTC. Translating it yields CASSPEGAGGIYGYTF.

For the CDR3, the DNA is TGTGCCAGCAGCTTCCTAGCGGGGGAGATGAGCTCCTACGAGCAGTACTTC. As protein: CASSFLAGEMSSYEQYF. This chain links TRBV7-2 with TRBJ2-7; 10 nucleotides match TRBD2. The germline V gene encodes CDR1 SGHTA and CDR2 FQGNSA. This CDR3 contains 17 residues. Trimming cost V 3 bases and J 0 bases; bases outside gene matches: 8.

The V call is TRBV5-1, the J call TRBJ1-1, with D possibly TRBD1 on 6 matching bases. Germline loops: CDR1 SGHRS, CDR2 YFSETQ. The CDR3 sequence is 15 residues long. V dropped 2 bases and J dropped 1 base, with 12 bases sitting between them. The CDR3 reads CASSLSGAGNTEAFF. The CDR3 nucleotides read TGCGCCAGCAGCTTATCAGGGGCGGGGAACACTGAAGCTTTCTTT.

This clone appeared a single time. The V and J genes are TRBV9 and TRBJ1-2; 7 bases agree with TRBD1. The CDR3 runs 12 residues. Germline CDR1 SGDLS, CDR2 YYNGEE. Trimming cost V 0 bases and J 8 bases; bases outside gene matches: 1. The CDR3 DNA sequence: TGTGCCAGCAGCGTAGAGGGGGCGGGCTACACCTTC. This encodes CASSVEGAGYTF.

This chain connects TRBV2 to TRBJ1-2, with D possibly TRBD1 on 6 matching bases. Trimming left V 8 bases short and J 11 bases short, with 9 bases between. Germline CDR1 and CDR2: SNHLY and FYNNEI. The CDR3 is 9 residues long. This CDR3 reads CASVQGYTF. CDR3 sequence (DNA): TGTGCCAGCGTGCAGGGGTACACCTTC.

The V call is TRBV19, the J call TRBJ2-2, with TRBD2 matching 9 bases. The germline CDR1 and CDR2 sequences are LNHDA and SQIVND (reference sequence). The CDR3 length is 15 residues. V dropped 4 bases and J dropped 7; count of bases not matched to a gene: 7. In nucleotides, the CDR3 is TGTGCCAGTAGTAGCGGGGGGGCCGGTATCGGGGAGCTGTTTTTT. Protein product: CASSSGGAGIGELFF.

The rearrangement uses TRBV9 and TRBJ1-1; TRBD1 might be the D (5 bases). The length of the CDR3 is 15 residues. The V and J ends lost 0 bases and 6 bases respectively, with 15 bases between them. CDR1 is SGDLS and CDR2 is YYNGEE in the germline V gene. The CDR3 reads CASSVAFGGSAEAFF. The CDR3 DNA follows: TGTGCCAGCAGCGTAGCCTTTGGGGGGTCCGCTGAAGCTTTCTTT.

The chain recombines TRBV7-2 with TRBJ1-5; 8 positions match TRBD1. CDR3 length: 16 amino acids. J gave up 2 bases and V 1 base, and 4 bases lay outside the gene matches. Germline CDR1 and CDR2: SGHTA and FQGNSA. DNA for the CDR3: TGTGCCAGCAGCTTAGAGGCAGGGGGCGGCAATCAGCCCCAGCATTTT. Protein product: CASSLEAGGGNQPQHF.

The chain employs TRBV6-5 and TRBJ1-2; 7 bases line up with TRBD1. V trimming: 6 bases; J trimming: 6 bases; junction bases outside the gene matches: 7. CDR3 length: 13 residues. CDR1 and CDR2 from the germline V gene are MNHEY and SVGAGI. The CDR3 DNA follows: TGTGCCAGCAGCCCCGACAGGGAGCATGGCTACACCTTC. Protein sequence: CASSPDREHGYTF.

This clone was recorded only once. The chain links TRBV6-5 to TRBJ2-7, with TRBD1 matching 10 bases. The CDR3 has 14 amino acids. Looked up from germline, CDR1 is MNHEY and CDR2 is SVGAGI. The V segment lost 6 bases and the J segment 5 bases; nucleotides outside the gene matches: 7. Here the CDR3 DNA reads TGTGCCAGCAGACCAGACAGGGGGCTTAACGAGCAGTACTTC. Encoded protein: CASRPDRGLNEQYF.

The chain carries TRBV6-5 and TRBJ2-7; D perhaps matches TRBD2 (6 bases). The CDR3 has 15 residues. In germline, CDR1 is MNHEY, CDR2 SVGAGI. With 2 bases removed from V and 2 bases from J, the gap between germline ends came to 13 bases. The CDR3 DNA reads TGTGCCAGCAGTTACGTTGGACTACCGGCCTACGAGCAGTACTTC. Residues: CASSYVGLPAYEQYF.